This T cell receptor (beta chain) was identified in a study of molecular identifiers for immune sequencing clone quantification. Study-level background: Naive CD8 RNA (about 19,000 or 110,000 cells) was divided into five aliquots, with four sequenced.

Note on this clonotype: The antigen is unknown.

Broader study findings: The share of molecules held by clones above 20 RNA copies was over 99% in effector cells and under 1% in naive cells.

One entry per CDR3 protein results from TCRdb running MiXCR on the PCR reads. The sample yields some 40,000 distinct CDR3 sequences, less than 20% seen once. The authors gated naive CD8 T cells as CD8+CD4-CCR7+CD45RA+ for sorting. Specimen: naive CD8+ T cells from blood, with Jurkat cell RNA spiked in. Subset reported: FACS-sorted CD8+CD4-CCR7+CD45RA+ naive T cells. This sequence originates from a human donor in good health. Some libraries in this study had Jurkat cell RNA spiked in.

CDR3 amino acids: CASSLELADRGLETQYF. The CDR3 DNA is TGTGCCAGCAGCTTAGAGCTCGCGGACAGGGGTTTGGAGACCCAGTACTTC. The chain links TRBV11-2 to TRBJ2-5, with 9 bases lining up with TRBD1. Germline CDR1 SGHAT, CDR2 FQNNGV. V gave up 0 bases and J gave up 5 bases; unmatched junction bases: 10. The CDR3 is made up of 17 amino acids.